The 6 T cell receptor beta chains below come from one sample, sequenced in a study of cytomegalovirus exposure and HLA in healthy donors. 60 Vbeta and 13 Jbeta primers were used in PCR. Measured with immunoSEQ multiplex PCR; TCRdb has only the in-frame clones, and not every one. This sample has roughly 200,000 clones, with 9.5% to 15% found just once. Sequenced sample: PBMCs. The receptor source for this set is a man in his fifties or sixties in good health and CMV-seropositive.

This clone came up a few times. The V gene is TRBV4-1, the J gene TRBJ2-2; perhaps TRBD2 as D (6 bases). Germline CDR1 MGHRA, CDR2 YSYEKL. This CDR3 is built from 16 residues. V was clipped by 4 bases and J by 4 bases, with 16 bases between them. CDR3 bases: TGCGCCAGCAGCCTTTTTACTAGCCTGGGCACCGGGGAGCTGTTTTTT. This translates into CASSLFTSLGTGELFF.

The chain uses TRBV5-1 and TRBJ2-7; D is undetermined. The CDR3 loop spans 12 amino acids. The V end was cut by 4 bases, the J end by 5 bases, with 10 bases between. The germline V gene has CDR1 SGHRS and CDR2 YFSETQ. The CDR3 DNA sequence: TGCGCCAGCAGCCATGACAAAAACGAGCAGTACTTC. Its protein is CASSHDKNEQYF.

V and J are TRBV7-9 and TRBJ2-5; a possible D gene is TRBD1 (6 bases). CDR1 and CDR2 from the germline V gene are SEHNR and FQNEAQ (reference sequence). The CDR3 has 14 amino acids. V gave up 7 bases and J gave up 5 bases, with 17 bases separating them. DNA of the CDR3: TGTGCCAGCACTCGACCAGGGGTTATCGAGACCCAGTACTTC. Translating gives CASTRPGVIETQYF.

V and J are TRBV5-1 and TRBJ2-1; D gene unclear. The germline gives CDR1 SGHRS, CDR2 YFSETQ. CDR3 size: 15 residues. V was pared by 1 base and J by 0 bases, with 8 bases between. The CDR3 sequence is CASSLPQSSYNEQFF. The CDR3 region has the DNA TGCGCCAGCAGCTTGCCACAGAGCTCCTACAATGAGCAGTTCTTC.

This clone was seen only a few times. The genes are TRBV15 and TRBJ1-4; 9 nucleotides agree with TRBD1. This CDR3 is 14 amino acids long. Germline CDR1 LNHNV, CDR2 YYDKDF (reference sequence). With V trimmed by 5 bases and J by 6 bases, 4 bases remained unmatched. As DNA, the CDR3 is TGTGCCACCAGCTCCGGGACAGGGCATGAAAAACTGTTTTTT. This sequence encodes CATSSGTGHEKLFF.

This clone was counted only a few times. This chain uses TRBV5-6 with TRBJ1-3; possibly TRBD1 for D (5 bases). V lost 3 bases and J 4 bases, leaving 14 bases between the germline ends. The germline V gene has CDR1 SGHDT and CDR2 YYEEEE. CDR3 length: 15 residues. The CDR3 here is CASSSPGLSGNTIYF. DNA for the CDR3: TGTGCCAGCAGCTCACCGGGACTTTCAGGAAACACCATATATTTT.